The rows below give T cell receptor beta chains drawn from one sample of a study of glioma-infiltrating T cells after dendritic cell vaccination. The table came from immunoSEQ multiplex PCR; TCRdb's copy has only in-frame clones and leaves some out. The sample shows tens of thousands of clones, roughly four fifths of them seen only once. The sample here was blood, taken after dendritic cell vaccination. The receptors derive from a human donor with glioblastoma. CDR3s include the opening cysteine and the closing phenylalanine or tryptophan. Fields, in order: V gene, clone size, D gene, J gene, CDR3 protein, CDR3 DNA. A D gene is named only where the DNA matches it firmly. Rows may omit the clone size; those that give it use once, few, many or a size class.

>TRBV6-6|few|-|TRBJ1-2
CASSYGGHEANYGYTF
TGTGCCAGCAGTTACGGGGGCCACGAAGCTAACTATGGCTACACCTTC
>TRBV7-3|-|TRBD2|TRBJ2-1
CASSPGGGLSYNEQFF
TGTGCCAGCAGCCCGGGGGGAGGTCTCTCCTACAATGAGCAGTTCTTC
>TRBV5-6|few|-|TRBJ1-6
CASSFGDTLNSPLHF
TGTGCCAGCAGCTTTGGGGACACCCTCAATTCACCCCTCCACTTT
>TRBV5-1|-|-|TRBJ1-1
CASSLAITGGDTEAFF
TGCGCCAGCAGCTTGGCCATAACAGGAGGGGACACTGAAGCTTTCTTT
>TRBV10-3|-|-|TRBJ2-7
CAISGESGGPYEQYF
TGTGCCATCAGTGGGGAATCCGGGGGTCCCTACGAGCAGTACTTC
>TRBV7-9|-|-|TRBJ1-4
CASSLGAGNEKLFF
TGTGCCAGCAGCTTAGGAGCGGGAAATGAAAAACTGTTTTTT
>TRBV6-5|-|-|TRBJ1-4
CASSYGDRKNEKLFF
TGTGCCAGCAGTTACGGCGACAGGAAGAATGAAAAACTGTTTTTT
>TRBV11-2|-|-|TRBJ1-2
CASSLDANYGYTF
TGTGCCAGCAGCTTAGACGCTAACTATGGCTACACCTTC
>TRBV5-1|once|TRBD2|TRBJ2-5
CASSLLAGTAGETQYF
TGCGCCAGCAGCTTACTAGCGGGGACCGCAGGGGAGACCCAGTACTTC
>TRBV6-6|-|-|TRBJ2-1
CASSYSTSSYNEQFF
TGTGCCAGCAGTTACTCGACTAGCTCCTACAATGAGCAGTTCTTC
>TRBV7-2|-|TRBD2|TRBJ2-1
CASTTERGVYNEQFF
TGTGCCAGCACCACGGAACGGGGGGTCTACAATGAGCAGTTCTTC
>TRBV25-1|-|TRBD1|TRBJ2-3
CASIPGQGGSDTQYF
TGTGCCAGCATCCCGGGACAGGGGGGCTCAGATACGCAGTATTTT
>TRBV4-3|-|-|TRBJ1-5
CASSQDGRRGNQPQHF
TGCGCCAGCAGCCAAGATGGGAGACGGGGCAATCAGCCCCAGCATTTT